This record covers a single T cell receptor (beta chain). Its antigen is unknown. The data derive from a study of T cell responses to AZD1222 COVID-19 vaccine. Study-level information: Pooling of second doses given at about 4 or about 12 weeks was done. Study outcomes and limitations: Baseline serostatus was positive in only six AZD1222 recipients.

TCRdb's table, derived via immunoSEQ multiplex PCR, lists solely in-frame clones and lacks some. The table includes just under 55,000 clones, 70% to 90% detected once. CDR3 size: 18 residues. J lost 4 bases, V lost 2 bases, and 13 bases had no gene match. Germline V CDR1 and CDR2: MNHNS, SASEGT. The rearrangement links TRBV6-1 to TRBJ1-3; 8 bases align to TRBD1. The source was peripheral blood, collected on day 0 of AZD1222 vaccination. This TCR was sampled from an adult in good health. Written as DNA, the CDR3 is TGTGCCAGCAGTGAACTAAGGTTGGGGACAGGTATCGGAAACACCATATATTTT. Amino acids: CASSELRLGTGIGNTIYF.